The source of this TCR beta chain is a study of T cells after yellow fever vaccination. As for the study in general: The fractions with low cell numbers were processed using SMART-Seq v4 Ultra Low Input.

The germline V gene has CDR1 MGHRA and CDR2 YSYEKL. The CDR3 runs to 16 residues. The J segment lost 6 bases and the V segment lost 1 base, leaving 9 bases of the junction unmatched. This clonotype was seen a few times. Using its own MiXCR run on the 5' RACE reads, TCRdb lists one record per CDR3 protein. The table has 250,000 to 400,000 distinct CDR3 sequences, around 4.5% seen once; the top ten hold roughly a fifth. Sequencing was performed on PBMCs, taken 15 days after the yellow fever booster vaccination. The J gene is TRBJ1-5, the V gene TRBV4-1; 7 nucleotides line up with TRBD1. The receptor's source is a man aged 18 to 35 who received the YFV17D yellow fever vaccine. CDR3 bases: TGCGCCAGCAGCCAAGGAGGGGGCGGTAGGTTTCAGCCCCAGCATTTT. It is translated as CASSQGGGGRFQPQHF.